These T cell receptor beta chains were read from a single sample in a study of shared clonotypes between healthy human individuals. Profiled with immunoSEQ multiplex PCR; TCRdb holds only in-frame clones, not every one. There are roughly 2.2 million clones in the sample; roughly 90% occur only once, and 0.37% lies in the top ten. Sequences were obtained from naive CD4+ T cells from PBMCs. Receptors were obtained from a man aged 18 to 30 in good health. Some clones in this sample may be carry-over from other donors' samples. Both conserved end residues are part of each CDR3. The D gene is left open where the match is weak. Size is omitted from some rows. Given values are once, few, many or a class for expanded clones.

j_gene: TRBJ2-5; abundance: .; len: 16; d_gene: TRBD2; v_gene: TRBV5-4; CDR3aa: CASSLRGSGSIETQYF; CDR3nt: TGTGCCAGCAGCTTGAGGGGTAGCGGGAGCATTGAGACCCAGTACTTC
j_gene: TRBJ2-3; abundance: .; len: 15; d_gene: TRBD2; v_gene: TRBV2; CDR3aa: CASSKTSGRTDTQYF; CDR3nt: TGTGCCAGCAGCAAAACTAGCGGGAGGACAGATACGCAGTATTTT
j_gene: TRBJ2-2; abundance: .; len: 18; d_gene: .; v_gene: TRBV7-9; CDR3aa: CASSLRSGAGALTGELFF; CDR3nt: TGTGCCAGCAGCTTACGTTCCGGGGCAGGGGCCCTCACCGGGGAGCTGTTTTTT
j_gene: TRBJ2-5; abundance: .; len: 17; d_gene: .; v_gene: TRBV6-1; CDR3aa: CASSEVVFFSGSETQYF; CDR3nt: TGTGCCAGCAGTGAAGTTGTGTTTTTTTCGGGGTCAGAGACCCAGTACTTC
j_gene: TRBJ1-1; abundance: few; len: 11; d_gene: .; v_gene: TRBV6-5; CDR3aa: CASAKGAEAFF; CDR3nt: TGTGCCAGCGCTAAGGGGGCTGAAGCTTTCTTT
j_gene: TRBJ2-2; abundance: .; len: 16; d_gene: TRBD2; v_gene: TRBV29-1; CDR3aa: CSVLLAGGPYGGELFF; CDR3nt: TGCAGCGTCCTGCTAGCGGGAGGGCCGTATGGCGGGGAGCTGTTTTTT
j_gene: TRBJ1-2; abundance: .; len: 15; d_gene: .; v_gene: TRBV9; CDR3aa: CASSVGENTYYGYTF; CDR3nt: TGTGCCAGCAGCGTAGGGGAAAACACTTACTATGGCTACACCTTC
j_gene: TRBJ2-1; abundance: .; len: 20; d_gene: .; v_gene: TRBV14; CDR3aa: CASSLLPPIMGDGDYNEQFF; CDR3nt: TGTGCCAGCAGCCTATTGCCGCCCATTATGGGGGACGGCGATTACAATGAGCAGTTCTTC
j_gene: TRBJ2-1; abundance: .; len: 14; d_gene: TRBD1; v_gene: TRBV29-1; CDR3aa: CSVDRTGVDNEQFF; CDR3nt: TGCAGCGTGGACAGGACAGGGGTGGACAATGAGCAGTTCTTC
j_gene: TRBJ2-2; abundance: .; len: 13; d_gene: .; v_gene: TRBV7-3; CDR3aa: CASSVGDPGELFF; CDR3nt: TGTGCCAGCAGCGTGGGCGATCCCGGGGAGCTGTTTTTT
j_gene: TRBJ2-1; abundance: .; len: 16; d_gene: TRBD2; v_gene: TRBV5-1; CDR3aa: CASSLVLAGGHNEQFF; CDR3nt: TGCGCCAGCAGCTTGGTATTGGCGGGAGGCCACAATGAGCAGTTCTTC
j_gene: TRBJ1-1; abundance: .; len: 14; d_gene: .; v_gene: TRBV7-9; CDR3aa: CASSFRADGTEAFF; CDR3nt: TGTGCCAGCAGCTTCAGGGCGGACGGCACTGAAGCTTTCTTT
j_gene: TRBJ1-2; abundance: .; len: 13; d_gene: .; v_gene: TRBV6-1; CDR3aa: CASTKGRGYGYTF; CDR3nt: TGTGCCAGCACCAAAGGCAGGGGCTATGGCTACACCTTC
j_gene: TRBJ2-1; abundance: .; len: 19; d_gene: TRBD2; v_gene: TRBV4-1; CDR3aa: CASSQEGLAGVPSYNEQFF; CDR3nt: TGCGCCAGCAGCCAAGAGGGACTAGCGGGGGTTCCTTCCTACAATGAGCAGTTCTTC
j_gene: TRBJ2-5; abundance: .; len: 13; d_gene: .; v_gene: TRBV2; CDR3aa: CASTGRPAETQYF; CDR3nt: TGTGCCAGCACCGGACGTCCAGCGGAGACCCAGTACTTC
j_gene: TRBJ1-5; abundance: .; len: 15; d_gene: TRBD1; v_gene: TRBV5-1; CDR3aa: CASSPGDRDHQPQHF; CDR3nt: TGCGCCAGCAGTCCTGGGGACAGGGATCATCAGCCCCAGCATTTT
j_gene: TRBJ2-3; abundance: .; len: 16; d_gene: .; v_gene: TRBV7-3; CDR3aa: CASSWGLHPRTDTQYF; CDR3nt: TGTGCCAGCAGCTGGGGACTCCATCCCCGCACAGATACGCAGTATTTT
j_gene: TRBJ2-1; abundance: .; len: 18; d_gene: TRBD2; v_gene: TRBV5-1; CDR3aa: CASSLFVSGRSSYNEQFF; CDR3nt: TGCGCCAGCAGCTTGTTTGTTAGCGGGAGGAGCTCCTACAATGAGCAGTTCTTC
j_gene: TRBJ2-1; abundance: .; len: 14; d_gene: .; v_gene: TRBV19; CDR3aa: CASSLEDSYNEQFF; CDR3nt: TGTGCCAGTAGTCTCGAGGACTCCTACAATGAGCAGTTCTTC
j_gene: TRBJ2-1; abundance: .; len: 20; d_gene: TRBD2; v_gene: TRBV5-1; CDR3aa: CASSFLPGTSGSHSYNEQFF; CDR3nt: TGCGCCAGCAGCTTTCTTCCCGGGACTAGCGGGAGCCACTCCTACAATGAGCAGTTCTTC
j_gene: TRBJ2-3; abundance: .; len: 16; d_gene: TRBD2; v_gene: TRBV19; CDR3aa: CASSIDRIAGADTQYF; CDR3nt: TGTGCCAGTAGTATAGATAGAATAGCGGGAGCAGATACGCAGTATTTT
j_gene: TRBJ1-1; abundance: once; len: 16; d_gene: .; v_gene: TRBV25-1; CDR3aa: CASSDSPRGDISEAFF; CDR3nt: TGTGCCAGCAGTGATTCCCCTCGGGGGGATATTTCTGAAGCTTTCTTT
j_gene: TRBJ1-1; abundance: .; len: 14; d_gene: .; v_gene: TRBV30; CDR3aa: CAYTIGVGNTEAFF; CDR3nt: TGTGCCTACACAATCGGAGTAGGTAATACTGAAGCTTTCTTT
j_gene: TRBJ1-4; abundance: once; len: 17; d_gene: TRBD1; v_gene: TRBV25-1; CDR3aa: CASSSHTGDRGDEKLFF; CDR3nt: TGTGCCAGCAGTTCACATACGGGGGACAGGGGAGATGAAAAACTGTTTTTT
j_gene: TRBJ1-6; abundance: .; len: 12; d_gene: .; v_gene: TRBV10-3; CDR3aa: CAISEGNSPLHF; CDR3nt: TGTGCCATCAGTGAAGGGAATTCACCCCTCCACTTT
j_gene: TRBJ1-5; abundance: few; len: 16; d_gene: TRBD1; v_gene: TRBV4-2; CDR3aa: CASSQVAGGGNQPQHF; CDR3nt: TGTGCCAGCAGCCAGGTTGCAGGGGGCGGCAATCAGCCCCAGCATTTT
j_gene: TRBJ1-1; abundance: few; len: 14; d_gene: .; v_gene: TRBV5-8; CDR3aa: CASSKRALNTEAFF; CDR3nt: TGTGCCAGCAGCAAACGGGCCTTGAACACTGAAGCTTTCTTT
j_gene: TRBJ2-7; abundance: .; len: 12; d_gene: .; v_gene: TRBV6-1; CDR3aa: CASRVPGDEQYF; CDR3nt: TGTGCCAGCAGGGTCCCGGGGGACGAGCAGTACTTC
j_gene: TRBJ2-6; abundance: .; len: 17; d_gene: .; v_gene: TRBV9; CDR3aa: CASSVGVVQGGANVLTF; CDR3nt: TGTGCCAGCAGCGTAGGAGTTGTACAAGGGGGGGCCAACGTCCTGACTTTC
j_gene: TRBJ1-5; abundance: .; len: 17; d_gene: .; v_gene: TRBV19; CDR3aa: CASSTLLAAYSNQPQHF; CDR3nt: TGTGCCAGTAGTACCCTCCTAGCGGCATATAGCAATCAGCCCCAGCATTTT
j_gene: TRBJ1-1; abundance: .; len: 14; d_gene: .; v_gene: TRBV10-3; CDR3aa: CAISESRGDTEAFF; CDR3nt: TGTGCCATCAGTGAGTCGAGAGGAGACACTGAAGCTTTCTTT
j_gene: TRBJ2-3; abundance: .; len: 17; d_gene: TRBD2; v_gene: TRBV10-1; CDR3aa: CASRADLAGTFTDTQYF; CDR3nt: TGCGCCAGCAGAGCCGACTTAGCGGGGACCTTCACAGATACGCAGTATTTT
j_gene: TRBJ1-2; abundance: .; len: 13; d_gene: TRBD1; v_gene: TRBV27; CDR3aa: CASSFEGARGYTF; CDR3nt: TGTGCCAGCAGTTTTGAGGGGGCACGGGGCTACACCTTC
j_gene: TRBJ2-7; abundance: .; len: 15; d_gene: TRBD1; v_gene: TRBV18; CDR3aa: CASSLPGQGFHEQYF; CDR3nt: TGTGCCAGCTCACTCCCGGGACAGGGATTCCACGAGCAGTACTTC
j_gene: TRBJ1-4; abundance: .; len: 15; d_gene: .; v_gene: TRBV28; CDR3aa: CASSVQGTTNEKLFF; CDR3nt: TGTGCCAGCAGTGTGCAGGGAACTACTAATGAAAAACTGTTTTTT
j_gene: TRBJ2-5; abundance: .; len: 17; d_gene: TRBD2; v_gene: TRBV7-9; CDR3aa: CASSSITGGSWQETQYF; CDR3nt: TGTGCCAGCAGCTCAATCACGGGCGGGAGTTGGCAAGAGACCCAGTACTTC
j_gene: TRBJ1-1; abundance: few; len: 16; d_gene: .; v_gene: TRBV5-4; CDR3aa: CASSLGGFYMNTEAFF; CDR3nt: TGTGCCAGCAGCTTGGGGGGGTTTTACATGAACACTGAAGCTTTCTTT